The TCR beta chain under discussion was sequenced for a study of cytomegalovirus exposure and HLA in healthy donors. Study-wide findings and caveats: The authors listed 150 or so TCR beta chains as cytomegalovirus-associated.

Germline CDR1 LNHDA, CDR2 SQIVND (reference sequence). The J segment lost 2 bases and the V segment lost 5 bases, leaving 7 bases of the junction unmatched. The CDR3 is 17 amino acids. About this clone: Its antigen is still unknown.

The PCR used 60 Vbeta and 13 Jbeta primers. Using immunoSEQ multiplex PCR, the repertoire was profiled, and TCRdb retains in-frame clones only, with some absent. The sample includes some 190,000 clones, about 89% of them seen just once. This chain joins TRBV19 and TRBJ2-6, with 9 bases aligning to TRBD1. Sequences were obtained from PBMCs. This receptor was taken from a man aged 25 to 40 in good health and CMV-seronegative. The CDR3, as DNA: TGTGCCAGTAGTGTGGGGACAGGGCGGGCTGGGGCCAACGTCCTGACTTTC. This gives the protein CASSVGTGRAGANVLTF.